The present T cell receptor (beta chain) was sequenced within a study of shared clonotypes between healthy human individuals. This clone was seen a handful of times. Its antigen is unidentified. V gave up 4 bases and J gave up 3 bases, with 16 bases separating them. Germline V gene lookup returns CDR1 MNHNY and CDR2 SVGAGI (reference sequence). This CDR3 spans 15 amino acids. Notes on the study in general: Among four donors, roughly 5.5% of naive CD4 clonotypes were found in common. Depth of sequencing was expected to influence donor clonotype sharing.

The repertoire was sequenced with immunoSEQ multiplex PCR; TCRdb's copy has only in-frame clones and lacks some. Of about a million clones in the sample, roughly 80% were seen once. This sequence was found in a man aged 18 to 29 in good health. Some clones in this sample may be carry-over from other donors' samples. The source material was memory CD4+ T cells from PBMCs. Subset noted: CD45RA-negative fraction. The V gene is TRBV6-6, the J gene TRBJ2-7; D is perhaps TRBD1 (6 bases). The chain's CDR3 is CASSSHRVEVYEQYF. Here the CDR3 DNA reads TGTGCCAGCAGTTCCCACAGGGTCGAAGTCTACGAGCAGTACTTC.